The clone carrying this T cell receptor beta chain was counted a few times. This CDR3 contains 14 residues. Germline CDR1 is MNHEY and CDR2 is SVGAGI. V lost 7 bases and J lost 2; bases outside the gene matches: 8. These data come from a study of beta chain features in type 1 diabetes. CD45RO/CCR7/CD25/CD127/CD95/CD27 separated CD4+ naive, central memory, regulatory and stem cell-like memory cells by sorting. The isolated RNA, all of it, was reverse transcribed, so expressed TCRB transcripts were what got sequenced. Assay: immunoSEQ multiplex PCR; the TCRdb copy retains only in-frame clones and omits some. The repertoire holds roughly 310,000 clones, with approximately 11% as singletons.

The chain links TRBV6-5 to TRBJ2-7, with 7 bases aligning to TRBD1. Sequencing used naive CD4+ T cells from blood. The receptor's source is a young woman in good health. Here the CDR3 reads CASTHGQGAYEQYF. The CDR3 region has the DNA TGTGCCAGCACCCACGGGCAGGGGGCCTACGAGCAGTACTTC.